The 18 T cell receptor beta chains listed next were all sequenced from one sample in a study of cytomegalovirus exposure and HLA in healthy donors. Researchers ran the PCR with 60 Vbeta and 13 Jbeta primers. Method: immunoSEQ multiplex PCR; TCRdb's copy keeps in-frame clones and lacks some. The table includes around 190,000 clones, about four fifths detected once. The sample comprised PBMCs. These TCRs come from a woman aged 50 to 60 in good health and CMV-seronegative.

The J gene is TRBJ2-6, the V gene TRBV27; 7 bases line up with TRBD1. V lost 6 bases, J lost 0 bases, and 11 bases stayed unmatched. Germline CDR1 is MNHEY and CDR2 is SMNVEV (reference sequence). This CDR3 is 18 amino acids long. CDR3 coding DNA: TGTGCCAGCAGCCTCACCGGGACAGCCCCCTCTGGGGCCAACGTCCTGACTTTC. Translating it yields CASSLTGTAPSGANVLTF. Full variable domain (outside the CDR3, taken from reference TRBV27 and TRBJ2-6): EAQVTQNPRYLITVTGKKLTVTCSQNMNHEYMSWYRQDPGLGLRQIYYSMNVEVTDKGDVPEGYKVSRKEKRNFPLILESPSPNQTSLYFCASSLTGTAPSGANVLTFGAGSRLTVL.

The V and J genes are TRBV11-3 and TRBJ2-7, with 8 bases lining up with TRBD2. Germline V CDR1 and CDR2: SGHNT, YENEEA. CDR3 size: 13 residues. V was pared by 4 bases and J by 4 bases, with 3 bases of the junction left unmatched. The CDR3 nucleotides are TGTGCCAGCAGCTCCACGGGAGGGTACGAGCAGTACTTC. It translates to CASSSTGGYEQYF.

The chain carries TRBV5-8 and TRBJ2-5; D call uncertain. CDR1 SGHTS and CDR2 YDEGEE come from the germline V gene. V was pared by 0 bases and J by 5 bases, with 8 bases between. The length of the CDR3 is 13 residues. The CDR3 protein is CASSLVGQETQYF. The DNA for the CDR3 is TGTGCCAGCAGCTTGGTTGGCCAGGAGACCCAGTACTTC.

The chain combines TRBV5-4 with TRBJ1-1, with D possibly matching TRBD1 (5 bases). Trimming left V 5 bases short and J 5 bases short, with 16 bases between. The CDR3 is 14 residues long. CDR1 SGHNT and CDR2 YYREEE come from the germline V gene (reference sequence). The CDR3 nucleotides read TGTGCCAGCAGACAGCAGGAGGGGTGGACTGAAGCTTTCTTT. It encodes CASRQQEGWTEAFF.

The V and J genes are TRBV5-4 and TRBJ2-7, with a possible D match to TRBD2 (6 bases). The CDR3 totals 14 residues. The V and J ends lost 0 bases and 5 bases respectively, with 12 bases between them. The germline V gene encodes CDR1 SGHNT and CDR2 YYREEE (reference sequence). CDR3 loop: CASSLGGEVHEQYF. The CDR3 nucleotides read TGTGCCAGCAGCTTGGGGGGGGAGGTCCACGAGCAGTACTTC.

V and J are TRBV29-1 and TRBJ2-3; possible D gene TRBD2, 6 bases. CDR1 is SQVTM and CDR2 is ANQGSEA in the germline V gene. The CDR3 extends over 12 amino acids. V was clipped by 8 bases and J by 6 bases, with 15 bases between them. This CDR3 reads CSMWDFMDTQYF. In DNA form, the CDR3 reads TGCAGCATGTGGGACTTTATGGATACGCAGTATTTT.

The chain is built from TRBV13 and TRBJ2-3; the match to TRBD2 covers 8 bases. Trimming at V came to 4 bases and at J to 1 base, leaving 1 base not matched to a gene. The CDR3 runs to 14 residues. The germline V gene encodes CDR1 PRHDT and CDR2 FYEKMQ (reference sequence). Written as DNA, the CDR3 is TGTGCCAGCAGCTGGCGGGAGGGCACAGATACGCAGTATTTT. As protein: CASSWREGTDTQYF.

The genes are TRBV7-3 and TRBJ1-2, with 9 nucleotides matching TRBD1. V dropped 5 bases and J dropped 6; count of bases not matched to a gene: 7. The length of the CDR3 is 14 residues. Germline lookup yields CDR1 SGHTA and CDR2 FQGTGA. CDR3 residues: CASSPTGGTNGYTF. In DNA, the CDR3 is TGTGCCAGCAGCCCGACAGGGGGAACGAATGGCTACACCTTC.

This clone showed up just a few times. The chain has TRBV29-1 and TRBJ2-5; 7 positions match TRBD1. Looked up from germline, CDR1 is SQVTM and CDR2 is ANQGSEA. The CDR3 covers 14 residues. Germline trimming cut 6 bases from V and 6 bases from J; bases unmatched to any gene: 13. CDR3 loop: CSVDRAGLGQTQYF. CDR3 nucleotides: TGCAGCGTCGACAGGGCCGGTTTGGGGCAGACCCAGTACTTC.

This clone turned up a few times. This CDR3 reads CASSPGTGEQPQHF. CDR3 nucleotide sequence: TGTGCCAGCAGTCCCGGGACAGGGGAACAGCCCCAGCATTTT. The chain joins TRBV6-1 to TRBJ1-5, with 10 bases fitting TRBD1. Germline CDR1 and CDR2: MNHNS and SASEGT. After removal of 5 bases from V and 7 bases from J, the junction contained 5 bases not matched to a gene. The CDR3 spans 14 residues.

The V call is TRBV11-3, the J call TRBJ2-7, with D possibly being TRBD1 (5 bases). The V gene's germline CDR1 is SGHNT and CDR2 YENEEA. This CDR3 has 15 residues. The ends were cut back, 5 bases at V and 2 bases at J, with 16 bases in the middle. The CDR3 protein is CASSPTAAPAYEQYF. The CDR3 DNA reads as TGTGCCAGCAGCCCGACAGCCGCTCCGGCCTACGAGCAGTACTTC.

The CDR3 region is CASSPMGQINEQYF. In DNA form, the CDR3 reads TGTGCCAGCAGCCCTATGGGACAGATTAACGAGCAGTACTTC. This chain joins TRBV9 and TRBJ2-7; 7 nucleotides match TRBD1. CDR1 and CDR2 (germline): SGDLS, YYNGEE. V was clipped by 4 bases and J by 5 bases; unmatched bases: 9. This CDR3 is 14 amino acids long.

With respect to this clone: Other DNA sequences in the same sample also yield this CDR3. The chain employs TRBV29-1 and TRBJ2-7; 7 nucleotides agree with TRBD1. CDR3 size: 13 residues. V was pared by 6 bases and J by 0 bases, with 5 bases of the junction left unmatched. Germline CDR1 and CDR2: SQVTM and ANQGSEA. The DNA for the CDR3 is TGCAGCGTAAGGGACAGTAGCTCCTACGAGCAGTACTTC. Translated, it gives CSVRDSSSYEQYF.

CDR3 DNA: TGCGCCAGCAGCCGAGTTATCTCTGGGGCCAACGTCCTGACTTTC. It is translated as CASSRVISGANVLTF. The chain joins TRBV4-1 to TRBJ2-6, with unresolved D. Per germline, CDR1 MGHRA and CDR2 YSYEKL. V lost 4 bases and J lost 0, with 7 bases in between. The CDR3 totals 15 residues.

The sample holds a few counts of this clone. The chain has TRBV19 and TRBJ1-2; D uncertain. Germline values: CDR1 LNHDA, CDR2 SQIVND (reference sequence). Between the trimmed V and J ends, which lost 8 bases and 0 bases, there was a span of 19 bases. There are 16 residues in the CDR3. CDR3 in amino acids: CASAIASGTSNYGYTF. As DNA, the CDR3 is TGTGCCAGTGCCATCGCAAGCGGAACTTCTAACTATGGCTACACCTTC.

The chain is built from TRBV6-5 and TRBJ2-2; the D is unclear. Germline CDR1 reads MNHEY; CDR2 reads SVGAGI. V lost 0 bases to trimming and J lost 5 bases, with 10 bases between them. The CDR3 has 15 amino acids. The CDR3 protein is CASSYSPFLTGELFF. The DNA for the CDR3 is TGTGCCAGCAGTTACTCCCCTTTCCTGACCGGGGAGCTGTTTTTT.

The CDR3 is CASRSAGADTGELFF. Written as DNA, the CDR3 is TGTGCCAGCCGGTCGGCAGGGGCGGACACCGGGGAGCTGTTTTTT. V and J are TRBV7-9 and TRBJ2-2, with D possibly matching TRBD1 (6 bases). Germline assignment: CDR1 SEHNR and CDR2 FQNEAQ (reference sequence). CDR3 length equals 15 residues. V was clipped by 8 bases and J by 3 bases, with 16 bases between them.

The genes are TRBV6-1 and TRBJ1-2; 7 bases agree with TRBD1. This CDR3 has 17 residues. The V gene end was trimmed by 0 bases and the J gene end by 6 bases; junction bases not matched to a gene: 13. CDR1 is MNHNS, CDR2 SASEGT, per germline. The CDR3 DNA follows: TGTGCCAGCAGTGAAGCCGCCGGGACAGCCTTTACCGATGGCTACACCTTC. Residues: CASSEAAGTAFTDGYTF.